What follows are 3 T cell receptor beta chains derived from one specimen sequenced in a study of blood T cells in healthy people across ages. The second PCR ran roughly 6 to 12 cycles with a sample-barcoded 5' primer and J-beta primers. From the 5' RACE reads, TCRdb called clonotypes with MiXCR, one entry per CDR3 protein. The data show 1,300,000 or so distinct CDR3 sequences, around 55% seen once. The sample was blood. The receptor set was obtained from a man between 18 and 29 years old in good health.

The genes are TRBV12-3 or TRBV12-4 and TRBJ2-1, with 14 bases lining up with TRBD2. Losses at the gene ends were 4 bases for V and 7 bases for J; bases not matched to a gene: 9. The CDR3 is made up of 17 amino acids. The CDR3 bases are TGTGCCAGCAGTTCCCCCTTGGGACTAGCGGGAGCTAATGAGCAGTTCTTC. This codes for CASSSPLGLAGANEQFF.

In DNA, the CDR3 is TGTGCCAGCAGCGTAGCAGGGCTGAGCACAGATACGCAGTATTTT. It specifies CASSVAGLSTDTQYF. The chain recombines TRBV9 with TRBJ2-3; TRBD1 is a possible D gene (5 bases). The CDR3 length is 15 residues. Trimming took off 0 bases at V and 0 bases at J, with 8 bases between the two ends. CDR1 is SGDLS, CDR2 YYNGEE, per germline. Based on the CDR3 plus reference TRBV9 and TRBJ2-3, the full variable domain is DSGVTQTPKHLITATGQRVTLRCSPRSGDLSVYWYQQSLDQGLQFLIQYYNGEERAKGNILERFSAQQFPDLHSELNLSSLELGDSALYFCASSVAGLSTDTQYFGPGTRLTVL.

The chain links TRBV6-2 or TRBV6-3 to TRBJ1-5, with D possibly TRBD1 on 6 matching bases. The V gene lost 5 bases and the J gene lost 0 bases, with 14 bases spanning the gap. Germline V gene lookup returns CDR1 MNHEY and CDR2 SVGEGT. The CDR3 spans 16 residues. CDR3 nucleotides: TGTGCCAGCAGTGAGAGGACAGTTTATAGCAATCAGCCCCAGCATTTT. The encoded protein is CASSERTVYSNQPQHF.